This record concerns one TCR beta chain sequence. This CDR3 has 16 amino acids. The V and J ends lost 5 bases and 0 bases respectively, with 16 bases between them. The germline gives CDR1 SGHVS, CDR2 FQNEAQ. Methods used by the authors: Counts of nucleated cells, estimated from reference gene primer amplification, were obtained. The data were produced by immunoSEQ multiplex PCR, yet TCRdb's version contains in-frame clones alone and is incomplete. Clonal size and the V and J genes are those of that table, whereas D and trimming came from the DNA. The table shows about 50,000 clones, with more than 75% occurring only once. The data originate from a study of blood T cell repertoires in COVID-19. Study at large: Specimens from acute and convalescent COVID-19 originated in the United States, Italy and Spain.

Sequencing used peripheral blood. The source of this sequence is a woman aged 55-69 years with acute or convalescent COVID-19. V gene TRBV7-8 combines with J gene TRBJ1-1; D possibly corresponds to TRBD1 (6 bases). CDR3 coding DNA: TGTGCCAGCAGCGTCACTCTCCAGGGGTTGAACACTGAAGCTTTCTTT. Translating it yields CASSVTLQGLNTEAFF.